These T cell receptor beta chains were read from a single sample in a study of T cell clones after liver transplantation. Repertoires were generated with immunoSEQ multiplex PCR, while TCRdb's copy carries only in-frame clones and drops some. The table records about 68,000 clones, approximately 92% of them present only once. This specimen was CD4+ T cells from blood, taken approximately 26 months after liver transplant. The receptors stem from a human patient who received a liver transplant. Some T cells may have come from the graft donor. The CDR3 runs from the conserved cysteine through the conserved F or W.

>TRBV9|TRBJ2-7
CASSPRDRGTYEQYF
>TRBV6-1|TRBJ1-2
CASSEAVTYNYGYTF
>TRBV6-1|TRBJ2-1
CASASDSSYNEQFF
>TRBV2|TRBJ2-7
CASSDQEGGLGEQYF
>TRBV5-1|NA
CASSLVLGTYEQYF
>TRBV29-1|TRBJ2-1
CSFLTGGPHNEQFF
>TRBV7-9|TRBJ2-3
CASNYLSGLNTDTQYF
>TRBV18|TRBJ2-3
CASSPSTDTQYF
>TRBV7-3|TRBJ2-1
CASSSVGSGRKDEQFF
>TRBV5-1|TRBJ2-2
CASSLPATGAAGELFF
>TRBV11-2|TRBJ2-4
CASSFQNIQYF
>TRBV11-1|TRBJ2-7
CASSLGRAYEQYF